This T cell receptor beta chain comes out of a study of T cell responses to AZD1222 COVID-19 vaccine. General study results and limits: Only a handful of AZD1222 recipients, roughly 6 in all, had baseline seropositivity. Unmutated variant regions are reportedly the target of nearly half of TCRs that are spike-specific. Clonal diversity was possibly underestimated; the donors were predominantly white British and more often female.

After removal of 0 bases from V and 11 bases from J, the junction contained 10 bases not matched to a gene. The CDR3 consists of 14 residues. Germline V lookup: CDR1 SGDLS, CDR2 YYNGEE. Using immunoSEQ multiplex PCR, the repertoire was profiled, and TCRdb retains in-frame clones only, with some absent. This sample has 110,000 or so clones; 86% occur once, and the top ten carry over 3%. A word on this clone: Its antigen is as yet unknown.

The sequenced sample was peripheral blood, obtained on day 0 of AZD1222 vaccination. The TCR originated in an adult in good health. The chain couples TRBV9 to TRBJ1-1; TRBD1 matches at 7 bases. The CDR3 DNA sequence: TGTGCCAGCAGCGTAGGGGTGGGACAGCGGTCGGCTTTCTTT. Protein sequence: CASSVGVGQRSAFF.